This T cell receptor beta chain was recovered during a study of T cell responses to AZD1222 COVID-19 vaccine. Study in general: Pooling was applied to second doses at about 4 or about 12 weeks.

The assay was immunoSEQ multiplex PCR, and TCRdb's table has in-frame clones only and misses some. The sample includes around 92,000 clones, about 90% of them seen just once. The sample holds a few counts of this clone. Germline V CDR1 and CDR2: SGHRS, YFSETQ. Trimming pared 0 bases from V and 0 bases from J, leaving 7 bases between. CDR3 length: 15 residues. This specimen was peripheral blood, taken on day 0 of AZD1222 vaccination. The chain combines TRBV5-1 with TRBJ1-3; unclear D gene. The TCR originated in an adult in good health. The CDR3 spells CASSLVPSSGNTIYF. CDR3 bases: TGCGCCAGCAGCTTGGTTCCGAGCTCTGGAAACACCATATATTTT.